These T cell receptor beta chains were read from a single sample in a study of T cell changes during pregnancy in multiple sclerosis. Data came from immunoSEQ multiplex PCR; TCRdb stores just in-frame clones and leaves some out. The sample shows fewer than 70,000 clones, roughly 93% of them seen only once. The specimen was peripheral blood, collected in the third trimester of pregnancy. All receptors come from a female donor with multiple sclerosis, enrolled in a pregnancy study. Each CDR3 is given with its conserved first and last residue. A D gene is named only where the DNA matches it firmly. Some rows have no size entry. The others give once, few or many, or a class for an expanded clone.

v_call: TRBV6-5; j_call: TRBJ2-5; clone_size: -; d_call: -; cdr3_aa: CASSYFGTQYF; cdr3_nt: TGTGCCAGCAGTTACTTCGGGACCCAGTACTTC
v_call: TRBV5-4; j_call: TRBJ1-1; clone_size: few; d_call: -; cdr3_aa: CASSLEGSEAFF; cdr3_nt: TGTGCCAGCAGCTTGGAGGGGTCTGAAGCTTTCTTT
v_call: TRBV11-2; j_call: TRBJ2-3; clone_size: -; d_call: TRBD2; cdr3_aa: CASSLLRLAPTDTQYF; cdr3_nt: TGTGCCAGCAGCTTATTACGACTAGCGCCCACAGATACGCAGTATTTT
v_call: TRBV4-3; j_call: TRBJ1-4; clone_size: -; d_call: TRBD1; cdr3_aa: CASSQGDRGNEKLFF; cdr3_nt: TGCGCCAGCAGCCAGGGGGACAGGGGTAATGAAAAACTGTTTTTT
v_call: TRBV30; j_call: TRBJ1-3; clone_size: -; d_call: -; cdr3_aa: CALLWGGNTIYF; cdr3_nt: TGTGCCTTACTCTGGGGCGGAAACACCATATATTTT
v_call: TRBV5-1; j_call: TRBJ1-2; clone_size: -; d_call: -; cdr3_aa: CASSRDTDRIGYGYTF; cdr3_nt: TGCGCCAGCAGCCGCGACACCGACAGGATTGGCTATGGCTACACCTTC
v_call: TRBV7-9; j_call: TRBJ2-4; clone_size: -; d_call: TRBD2; cdr3_aa: CASSLELGLAGGRNIQYF; cdr3_nt: TGTGCCAGCAGCTTAGAACTGGGACTAGCGGGGGGGCGGAACATTCAGTACTTC
v_call: TRBV18; j_call: TRBJ1-5; clone_size: -; d_call: -; cdr3_aa: CASSYDMRDQPQHF; cdr3_nt: TGTGCCAGCTCATACGACATGAGGGATCAGCCCCAGCATTTT
v_call: TRBV28; j_call: TRBJ1-1; clone_size: -; d_call: -; cdr3_aa: CASRALRDTLNTEAFF; cdr3_nt: TGTGCCAGCAGGGCTTTGAGGGACACTCTCAACACTGAAGCTTTCTTT
v_call: TRBV4-1; j_call: TRBJ1-6; clone_size: -; d_call: -; cdr3_aa: CASSQDRGSPLHF; cdr3_nt: TGCGCCAGCAGCCAAGATAGAGGTTCACCCCTCCACTTT
v_call: TRBV27; j_call: TRBJ2-7; clone_size: -; d_call: TRBD1; cdr3_aa: CASTVHPTGVGNEQYF; cdr3_nt: TGTGCCAGCACCGTCCACCCGACAGGGGTCGGGAACGAGCAGTACTTC
v_call: TRBV5-4; j_call: TRBJ1-6; clone_size: -; d_call: -; cdr3_aa: CASSPDRNSPLHF; cdr3_nt: TGTGCCAGCAGCCCGGACAGAAATTCACCCCTCCACTTT
v_call: TRBV5-1; j_call: TRBJ2-1; clone_size: -; d_call: TRBD2; cdr3_aa: CASSFLAGGSDEQFF; cdr3_nt: TGCGCCAGCAGCTTCTTAGCGGGGGGGAGCGATGAGCAGTTCTTC
v_call: TRBV27; j_call: TRBJ1-1; clone_size: -; d_call: -; cdr3_aa: CASSLSGGNTEAFF; cdr3_nt: TGTGCCAGCAGTTTGTCGGGGGGGAACACTGAAGCTTTCTTT
v_call: TRBV27; j_call: TRBJ2-1; clone_size: -; d_call: TRBD2; cdr3_aa: CASSLPGSKRGYNEQFF; cdr3_nt: TGTGCCAGCAGTCTCCCCGGTAGTAAGCGGGGGTACAATGAGCAGTTCTTC
v_call: TRBV7-7; j_call: TRBJ2-7; clone_size: -; d_call: -; cdr3_aa: CASSPHEEGEQYF; cdr3_nt: TGTGCTAGCAGCCCCCATGAAGAGGGCGAGCAGTACTTC
v_call: TRBV4-1; j_call: TRBJ2-3; clone_size: -; d_call: TRBD2; cdr3_aa: CASSLPGLAGGTDTQYF; cdr3_nt: TGCGCCAGCAGCCTTCCCGGGCTAGCGGGGGGCACAGATACGCAGTATTTT
v_call: TRBV4-1; j_call: TRBJ2-1; clone_size: -; d_call: TRBD1; cdr3_aa: CASSPDRDNEQFF; cdr3_nt: TGCGCCAGCAGCCCGGACAGGGACAATGAGCAGTTCTTC
v_call: TRBV15; j_call: TRBJ1-1; clone_size: -; d_call: TRBD1; cdr3_aa: CATSRQDRGNTEAFF; cdr3_nt: TGTGCCACCAGCAGACAAGACAGGGGTAACACTGAAGCTTTCTTT
v_call: TRBV27; j_call: TRBJ2-2; clone_size: -; d_call: TRBD2; cdr3_aa: CASSLAGHTGELFF; cdr3_nt: TGTGCCAGCAGTCTAGCGGGGCACACCGGGGAGCTGTTTTTT
v_call: TRBV2; j_call: TRBJ1-6; clone_size: -; d_call: -; cdr3_aa: CASSYRARNNSPLHF; cdr3_nt: TGTGCCAGCAGTTACAGGGCAAGGAATAATTCACCCCTCCACTTT
v_call: TRBV11-3; j_call: TRBJ1-1; clone_size: -; d_call: TRBD1; cdr3_aa: CASSLPTGRGEAFF; cdr3_nt: TGTGCCAGCAGCCTCCCGACAGGGCGTGGTGAAGCTTTCTTT
v_call: TRBV4-1; j_call: TRBJ2-2; clone_size: -; d_call: -; cdr3_aa: CASSHRAANTGELFF; cdr3_nt: TGCGCCAGCAGTCACAGGGCCGCGAACACCGGGGAGCTGTTTTTT
v_call: TRBV9; j_call: TRBJ2-5; clone_size: once; d_call: -; cdr3_aa: CASSGAPGYQETQYF; cdr3_nt: TGTGCCAGCAGCGGAGCCCCCGGGTACCAAGAGACCCAGTACTTC
v_call: TRBV19; j_call: TRBJ2-7; clone_size: -; d_call: TRBD1; cdr3_aa: CASSTGTEHYEQYF; cdr3_nt: TGTGCCAGTAGTACCGGGACAGAACACTACGAGCAGTACTTC
v_call: TRBV5-1; j_call: TRBJ2-7; clone_size: -; d_call: TRBD2; cdr3_aa: CASSLSRLAGVEQYF; cdr3_nt: TGCGCCAGCAGCTTGTCCCGACTAGCGGGGGTTGAGCAGTACTTC
v_call: TRBV9; j_call: TRBJ2-5; clone_size: -; d_call: TRBD2; cdr3_aa: CASSDSGGPTRETQYF; cdr3_nt: TGTGCCAGCAGCGATAGCGGGGGGCCCACCCGGGAGACCCAGTACTTC
v_call: TRBV6-5; j_call: TRBJ2-1; clone_size: -; d_call: TRBD1; cdr3_aa: CASSLTGEFAFF; cdr3_nt: TGTGCCAGCAGTCTTACAGGGGAGTTTGCGTTCTTC
v_call: TRBV6-5; j_call: TRBJ1-2; clone_size: few; d_call: TRBD1; cdr3_aa: CASQRGQGSVSYTF; cdr3_nt: TGTGCCAGCCAACGGGGACAGGGGTCGGTGAGCTACACCTTC
v_call: TRBV20-1; j_call: TRBJ2-3; clone_size: -; d_call: -; cdr3_aa: CSASDRSAYF; cdr3_nt: TGCAGTGCTAGTGACAGGTCGGCGTATTTT
v_call: TRBV11-2; j_call: TRBJ2-1; clone_size: -; d_call: TRBD2; cdr3_aa: CASSFSAGDYNEQFF; cdr3_nt: TGTGCCAGCAGCTTTTCCGCGGGGGATTACAATGAGCAGTTCTTC
v_call: TRBV11-2; j_call: TRBJ2-5; clone_size: -; d_call: -; cdr3_aa: CASSFPSETQYF; cdr3_nt: TGTGCCAGCAGCTTCCCCTCAGAGACCCAGTACTTC
v_call: TRBV2; j_call: TRBJ1-2; clone_size: few; d_call: TRBD1; cdr3_aa: CASRGDSPNYGYTF; cdr3_nt: TGTGCCAGCAGAGGGGACAGCCCCAACTATGGCTACACCTTC
v_call: TRBV28; j_call: TRBJ1-5; clone_size: -; d_call: TRBD1; cdr3_aa: CASSLREGAGRLGNQPQHF; cdr3_nt: TGTGCCAGCAGTTTACGGGAGGGGGCAGGGAGATTGGGCAATCAGCCCCAGCATTTT
v_call: TRBV30; j_call: TRBJ1-1; clone_size: -; d_call: TRBD1; cdr3_aa: CAWSPPDGYRGDTEAFF; cdr3_nt: TGTGCCTGGAGTCCCCCAGACGGGTACAGGGGGGACACTGAAGCTTTCTTT
v_call: TRBV6-8; j_call: TRBJ2-3; clone_size: -; d_call: -; cdr3_aa: CASSYPQGGSTDTQYF; cdr3_nt: TGTGCCAGCAGTTACCCTCAGGGGGGATCGACAGATACGCAGTATTTT
v_call: TRBV28; j_call: TRBJ1-2; clone_size: -; d_call: -; cdr3_aa: CASSRGRGYGYTF; cdr3_nt: TGTGCCAGCAGCAGGGGTCGAGGCTATGGCTACACCTTC
v_call: TRBV27; j_call: TRBJ2-1; clone_size: -; d_call: -; cdr3_aa: CASSPPLTGSGEQFF; cdr3_nt: TGTGCCAGCAGTCCACCACTGACAGGTAGTGGTGAGCAGTTCTTC
v_call: TRBV5-1; j_call: TRBJ1-1; clone_size: -; d_call: -; cdr3_aa: CASSWTRNTEAFF; cdr3_nt: TGCGCCAGCAGCTGGACACGGAACACTGAAGCTTTCTTT
v_call: TRBV7-9; j_call: TRBJ1-4; clone_size: -; d_call: -; cdr3_aa: CASSRGGNEKLFF; cdr3_nt: TGTGCCAGCAGCCGGGGGGGAAATGAAAAACTGTTTTTT
v_call: TRBV29-1; j_call: TRBJ2-1; clone_size: -; d_call: TRBD2; cdr3_aa: CSVELAGGLGFF; cdr3_nt: TGCAGCGTTGAACTAGCGGGGGGGCTGGGGTTCTTC
v_call: TRBV2; j_call: TRBJ1-5; clone_size: -; d_call: TRBD1; cdr3_aa: CASSELTGVQPQHF; cdr3_nt: TGTGCCAGCAGTGAGTTAACAGGGGTCCAGCCCCAGCATTTT